A selection of T cell receptor beta chains follows, all from one sample in a study of cytomegalovirus exposure and HLA in healthy donors. TCRdb keeps only in-frame clones here, not all; method: immunoSEQ multiplex PCR. The sample includes some 170,000 clones, roughly four fifths seen only once; the top ten take about 2.7%. Material: PBMCs. The receptors were sampled from a woman aged 50 to 60 in good health and CMV-seropositive. The CDR3 runs from the conserved cysteine through the conserved F or W. A D gene is named only where the DNA matches it firmly. Not all rows give a size; the values are once, few, many and, for expanded clones, a class.

CDR3: CASSLAGGSPLHF
DNA: TGTGCCAGCAGCCTCGCAGGGGGTTCACCCCTCCACTTT
V: TRBV9
J: TRBJ1-6
size: .
D: TRBD1

CDR3: CASSLVRTDEQYF
DNA: TGTGCCAGCAGCTTAGTCCGTACTGACGAGCAGTACTTC
V: TRBV11-2
J: TRBJ2-7
size: .
D: .

CDR3: CASSLRGAGGQETQYF
DNA: TGTGCCAGCAGCCTAAGGGGGGCGGGGGGGCAAGAGACCCAGTACTTC
V: TRBV9
J: TRBJ2-5
size: few
D: TRBD2

CDR3: CASSQTSGQVYEQYF
DNA: TGCGCCAGCAGCCAAACCAGTGGACAGGTCTACGAGCAGTACTTC
V: TRBV4-1
J: TRBJ2-7
size: .
D: TRBD1

CDR3: CASSQVTGGRNQETQYF
DNA: TGCGCCAGCAGCCAAGTTACGGGGGGACGAAACCAGGAGACCCAGTACTTC
V: TRBV4-1
J: TRBJ2-5
size: .
D: TRBD2

CDR3: CASSLLRAGRYEQYF
DNA: TGTGCCAGCAGTCTTCTCCGGGCGGGGAGGTACGAGCAGTACTTC
V: TRBV27
J: TRBJ2-7
size: .
D: .

CDR3: CASSRPGSGEAFF
DNA: TGTGCCAGTAGTCGTCCAGGGTCGGGTGAAGCTTTCTTT
V: TRBV19
J: TRBJ1-1
size: .
D: .

CDR3: CASSPAGSTIYF
DNA: TGTGCCAGCTCACCAGCGGGAAGCACCATATATTTT
V: TRBV18
J: TRBJ1-3
size: .
D: .

CDR3: CASSSSRMDGGQYF
DNA: TGTGCCAGCAGCTCGAGCCGGATGGACGGGGGGCAGTACTTC
V: TRBV2
J: TRBJ2-7
size: .
D: .

CDR3: CSVVRQGMNTEAFF
DNA: TGCAGCGTTGTCCGACAGGGGATGAACACTGAAGCTTTCTTT
V: TRBV29-1
J: TRBJ1-1
size: .
D: TRBD1

CDR3: CAISARESNQPQHF
DNA: TGTGCCATCAGTGCCAGGGAATCCAATCAGCCCCAGCATTTT
V: TRBV10-3
J: TRBJ1-5
size: .
D: .

CDR3: CASSFSTGENKQYF
DNA: TGTGCCAGCAGCTTTTCTACAGGGGAAAACAAGCAGTACTTC
V: TRBV7-9
J: TRBJ2-5
size: .
D: TRBD1

CDR3: CAISGQGYEGELFF
DNA: TGTGCCATCAGCGGACAGGGGTATGAAGGGGAGCTGTTTTTT
V: TRBV10-3
J: TRBJ2-2
size: .
D: TRBD1